This T cell receptor beta chain was sequenced for a study of T cell changes during pregnancy in multiple sclerosis. Clones were sequenced by immunoSEQ multiplex PCR, and TCRdb holds only the in-frame ones, with some missing. The table lists 90,000 to 120,000 clones, around 92% of them singletons. Germline lookup yields CDR1 PRHDT and CDR2 FYEKMQ (reference sequence). The length of the CDR3 is 11 residues. Losses at the gene ends were 5 bases for V and 8 bases for J; bases not matched to a gene: 2. The receptor was isolated from a female donor in good health, enrolled as a control in a pregnancy study. The material was peripheral blood, obtained in the third trimester of pregnancy. The rearrangement links TRBV13 to TRBJ1-1, with 7 nucleotides matching TRBD1. CDR3 loop: CASSMGQEAFF. The CDR3 DNA reads TGTGCCAGCAGCATGGGACAGGAAGCTTTCTTT.